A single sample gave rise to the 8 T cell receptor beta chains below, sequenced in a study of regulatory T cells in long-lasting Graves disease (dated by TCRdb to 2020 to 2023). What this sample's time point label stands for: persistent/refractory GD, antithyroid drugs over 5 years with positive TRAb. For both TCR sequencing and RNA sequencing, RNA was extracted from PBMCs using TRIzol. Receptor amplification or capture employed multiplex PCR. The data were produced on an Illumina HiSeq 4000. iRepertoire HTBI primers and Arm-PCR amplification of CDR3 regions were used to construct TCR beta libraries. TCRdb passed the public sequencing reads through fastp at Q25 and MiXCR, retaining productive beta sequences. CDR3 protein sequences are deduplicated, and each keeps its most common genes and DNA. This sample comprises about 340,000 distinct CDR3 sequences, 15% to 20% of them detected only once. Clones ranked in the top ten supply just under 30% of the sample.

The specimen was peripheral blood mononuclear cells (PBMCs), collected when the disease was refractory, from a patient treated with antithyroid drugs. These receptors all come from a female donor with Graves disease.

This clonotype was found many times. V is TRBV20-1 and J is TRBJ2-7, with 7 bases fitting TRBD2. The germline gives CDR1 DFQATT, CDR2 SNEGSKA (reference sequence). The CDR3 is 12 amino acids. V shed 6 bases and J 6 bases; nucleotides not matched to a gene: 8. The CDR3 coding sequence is TGCAGTGCGCAAGGAAGCGGGGTCGAGCAGTACTTC. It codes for CSAQGSGVEQYF.

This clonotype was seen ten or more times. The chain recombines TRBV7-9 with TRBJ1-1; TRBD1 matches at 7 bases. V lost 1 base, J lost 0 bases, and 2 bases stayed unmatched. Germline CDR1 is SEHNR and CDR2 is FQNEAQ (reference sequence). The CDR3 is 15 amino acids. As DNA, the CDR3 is TGTGCCAGCAGCTTAGGAACAGGGGTGAACACTGAAGCTTTCTTT. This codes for CASSLGTGVNTEAFF.

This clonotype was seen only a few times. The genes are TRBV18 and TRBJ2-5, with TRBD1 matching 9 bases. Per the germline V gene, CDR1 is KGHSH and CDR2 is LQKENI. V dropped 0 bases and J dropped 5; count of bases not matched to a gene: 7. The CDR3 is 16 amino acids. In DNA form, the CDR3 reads TGTGCCAGCTCACCACCGGGGGACAGGGTCACGGAGACCCAGTACTTC. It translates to CASSPPGDRVTETQYF.

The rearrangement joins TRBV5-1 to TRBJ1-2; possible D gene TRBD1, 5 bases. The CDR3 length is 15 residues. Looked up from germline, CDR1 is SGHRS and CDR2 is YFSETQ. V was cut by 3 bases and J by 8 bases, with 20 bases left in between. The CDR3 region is CASSSSGGGVEGYTF. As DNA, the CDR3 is TGCGCCAGCAGCTCGTCCGGAGGAGGGGTGGAGGGCTACACCTTC.

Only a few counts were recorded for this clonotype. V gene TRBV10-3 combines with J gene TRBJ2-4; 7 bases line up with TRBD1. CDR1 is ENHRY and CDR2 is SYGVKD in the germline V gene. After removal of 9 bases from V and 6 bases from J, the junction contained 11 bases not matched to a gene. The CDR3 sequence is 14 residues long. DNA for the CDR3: TGTGCCATTTCGCCCGATGGGACAGTAAACATTCAGTACTTC. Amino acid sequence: CAISPDGTVNIQYF.

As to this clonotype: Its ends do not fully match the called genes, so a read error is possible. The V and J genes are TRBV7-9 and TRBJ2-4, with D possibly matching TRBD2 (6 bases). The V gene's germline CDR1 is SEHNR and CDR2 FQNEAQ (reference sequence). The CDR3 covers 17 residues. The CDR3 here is CAGSPVAGRGAKNIQYF. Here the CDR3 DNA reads TGTGCCGGCAGCCCGGTGGCGGGAAGGGGTGCCAAAAACATTCAGTACTTC.

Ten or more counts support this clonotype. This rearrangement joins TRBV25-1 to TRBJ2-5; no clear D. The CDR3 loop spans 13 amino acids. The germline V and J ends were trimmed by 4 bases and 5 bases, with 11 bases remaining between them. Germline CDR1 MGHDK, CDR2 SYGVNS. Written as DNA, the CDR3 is TGTGCCAGCAGTGGGGAAGGATTGGAGACCCAGTACTTC. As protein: CASSGEGLETQYF.

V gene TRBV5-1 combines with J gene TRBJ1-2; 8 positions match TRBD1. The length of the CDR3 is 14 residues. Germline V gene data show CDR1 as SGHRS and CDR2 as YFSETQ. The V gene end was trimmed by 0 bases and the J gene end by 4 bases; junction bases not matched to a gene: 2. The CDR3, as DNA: TGCGCCAGCAGCTTGGGGACAGGGCCCTATGGCTACACCTTC. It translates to CASSLGTGPYGYTF.